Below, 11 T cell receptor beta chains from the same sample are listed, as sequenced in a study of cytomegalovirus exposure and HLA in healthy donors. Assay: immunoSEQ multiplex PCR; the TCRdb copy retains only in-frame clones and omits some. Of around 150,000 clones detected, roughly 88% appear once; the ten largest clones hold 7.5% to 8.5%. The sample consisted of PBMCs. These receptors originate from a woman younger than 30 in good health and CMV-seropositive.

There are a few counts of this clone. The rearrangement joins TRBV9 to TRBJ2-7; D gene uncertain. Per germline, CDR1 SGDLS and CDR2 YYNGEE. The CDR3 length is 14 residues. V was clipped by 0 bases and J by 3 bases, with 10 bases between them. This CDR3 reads CASSVATPGYEQYF. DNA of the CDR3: TGTGCCAGCAGCGTAGCTACACCAGGCTACGAGCAGTACTTC.

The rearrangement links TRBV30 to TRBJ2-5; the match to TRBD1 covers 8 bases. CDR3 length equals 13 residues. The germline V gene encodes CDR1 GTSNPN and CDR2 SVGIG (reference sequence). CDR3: CARGTGLQETQYF. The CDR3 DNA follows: TGTGCGAGGGGGACAGGCCTACAAGAGACCCAGTACTTC.

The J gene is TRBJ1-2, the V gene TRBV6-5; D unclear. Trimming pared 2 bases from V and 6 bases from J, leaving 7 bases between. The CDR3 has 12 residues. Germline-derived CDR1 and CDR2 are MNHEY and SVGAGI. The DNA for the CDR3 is TGTGCCAGCAGTTACGGCCGCAATGGCTACACCTTC. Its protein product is CASSYGRNGYTF.

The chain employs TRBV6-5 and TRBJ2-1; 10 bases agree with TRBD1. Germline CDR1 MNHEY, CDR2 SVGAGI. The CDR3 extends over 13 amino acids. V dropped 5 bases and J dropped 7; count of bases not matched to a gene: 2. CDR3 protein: CASSDRGQNEQFF. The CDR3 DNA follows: TGTGCCAGCAGTGACAGGGGGCAAAATGAGCAGTTCTTC.

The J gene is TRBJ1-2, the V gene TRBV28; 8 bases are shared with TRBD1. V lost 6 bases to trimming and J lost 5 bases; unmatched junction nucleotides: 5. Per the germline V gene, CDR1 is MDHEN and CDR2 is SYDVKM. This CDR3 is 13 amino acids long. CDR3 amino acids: CASSPGQVYGYTF. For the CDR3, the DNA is TGTGCCAGCAGCCCGGGACAGGTTTATGGCTACACCTTC.

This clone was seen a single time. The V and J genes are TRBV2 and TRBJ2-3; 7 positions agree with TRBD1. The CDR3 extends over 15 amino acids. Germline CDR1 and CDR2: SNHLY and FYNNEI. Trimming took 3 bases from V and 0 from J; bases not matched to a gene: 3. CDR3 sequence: CASSDGTASTDTQYF. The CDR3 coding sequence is TGTGCCAGCAGTGATGGGACAGCTAGCACAGATACGCAGTATTTT.

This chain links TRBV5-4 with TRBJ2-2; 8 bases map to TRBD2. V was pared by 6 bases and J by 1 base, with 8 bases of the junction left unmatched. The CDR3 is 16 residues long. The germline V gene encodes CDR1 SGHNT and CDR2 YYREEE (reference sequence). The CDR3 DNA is TGTGCCAGCACCACCGGGGGGGGGAAGAACACCGGGGAGCTGTTTTTT. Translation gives CASTTGGGKNTGELFF.

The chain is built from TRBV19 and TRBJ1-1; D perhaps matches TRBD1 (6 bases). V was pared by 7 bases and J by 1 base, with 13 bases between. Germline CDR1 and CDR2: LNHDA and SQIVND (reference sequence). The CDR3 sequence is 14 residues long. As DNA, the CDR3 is TGTGCCAGTACGGTTCGGGACACGAACACTGAAGCTTTCTTT. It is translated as CASTVRDTNTEAFF.

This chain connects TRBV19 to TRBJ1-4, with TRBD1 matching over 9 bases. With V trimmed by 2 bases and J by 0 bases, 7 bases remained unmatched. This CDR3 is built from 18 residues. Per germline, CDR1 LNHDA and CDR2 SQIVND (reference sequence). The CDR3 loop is CASSIWDRVKATNEKLFF. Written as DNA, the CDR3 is TGTGCCAGTAGTATATGGGACAGGGTGAAAGCAACTAATGAAAAACTGTTTTTT.

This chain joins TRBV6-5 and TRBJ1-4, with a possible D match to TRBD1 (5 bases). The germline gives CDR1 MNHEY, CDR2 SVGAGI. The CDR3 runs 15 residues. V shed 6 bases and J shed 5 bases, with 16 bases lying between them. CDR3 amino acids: CASSFRGVQNEKLFF. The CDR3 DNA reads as TGTGCCAGCAGCTTCCGGGGGGTCCAGAATGAAAAACTGTTTTTT.

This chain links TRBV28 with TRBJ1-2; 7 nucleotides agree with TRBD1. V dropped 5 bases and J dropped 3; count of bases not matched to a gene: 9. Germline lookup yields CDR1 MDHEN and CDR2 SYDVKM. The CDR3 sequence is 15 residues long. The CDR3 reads CASSPGQAKDYGYTF. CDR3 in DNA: TGTGCCAGCAGTCCCGGACAGGCTAAGGACTATGGCTACACCTTC.